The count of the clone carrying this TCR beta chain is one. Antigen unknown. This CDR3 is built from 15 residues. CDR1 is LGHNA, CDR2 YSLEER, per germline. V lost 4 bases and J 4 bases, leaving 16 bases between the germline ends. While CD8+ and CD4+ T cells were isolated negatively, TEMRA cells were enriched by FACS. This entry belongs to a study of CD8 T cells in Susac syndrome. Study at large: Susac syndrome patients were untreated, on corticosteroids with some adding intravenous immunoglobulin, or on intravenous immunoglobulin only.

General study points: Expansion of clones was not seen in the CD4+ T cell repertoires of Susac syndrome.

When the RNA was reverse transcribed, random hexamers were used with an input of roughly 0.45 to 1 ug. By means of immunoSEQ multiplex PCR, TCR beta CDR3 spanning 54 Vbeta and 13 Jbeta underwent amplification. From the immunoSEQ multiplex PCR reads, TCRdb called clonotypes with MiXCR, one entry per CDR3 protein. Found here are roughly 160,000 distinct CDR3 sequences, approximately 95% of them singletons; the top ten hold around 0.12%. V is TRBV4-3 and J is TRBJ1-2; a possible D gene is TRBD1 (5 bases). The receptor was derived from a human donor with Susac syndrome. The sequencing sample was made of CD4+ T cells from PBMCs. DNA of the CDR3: TGCGCCAGCAGCCCCGGGGGAGGGGACCCCTATGGCTACACCTTC. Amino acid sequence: CASSPGGGDPYGYTF.